This T cell receptor (beta chain) was found in a study of beta chain features in type 1 diabetes (dated by TCRdb to the late 2010s). About the full investigation: No differences in mean age, gender distribution, total cell number or subset yield were found between patients and healthy donors. The study compared TCRB repertoires of sorted circulating CD4+ T cell subsets between recently diagnosed type 1 diabetes patients and matched healthy donors. Across all samples, roughly 110,000,000 sorted cells were examined, and cell number per subset correlated strongly with RNA yield. Naive and central memory subsets were obtained from all 30 or so donors, but regulatory and stem cell-like memory subsets were isolated from only 8 patients and roughly eight healthy donors.

Each donor gave one peripheral blood draw, averaging roughly 100 mL, which was collected into heparinised tubes. Naive, central memory, regulatory and stem cell-like memory CD4+ T cells were sorted on a BD FACSAria II using a panel including CD45RO, CCR7, CD25, CD127, CD95 and CD27. All sorted populations exceeded 98% purity. PBMCs were isolated immediately by Lymphoprep density gradient centrifugation and stained directly without culture. So that batch effects would be minimized, each experiment stained and sorted samples in pairs, pairing one healthy donor with one patient. This clone came up a few times. Its binding antigen is unknown. Within one base of it there is no much larger clone, and no base qualities were kept. The entire amount of isolated RNA was reverse transcribed using the High Capacity cDNA Reverse Transcription Kit, so the sequenced TCRB transcripts were expressed ones. Deep immunoSEQ sequencing was applied to naive, central memory and regulatory T cell samples, giving an average of about 3.8 million total reads per sample. Sorted cells were lysed in RLT buffer and RNA was extracted with DNase-treated RNeasy Micro or Mini kits, depending on cell number. Each cell subset was processed on its own to prevent cross-contamination, while patient and healthy donor samples were processed together. TCRB sequences were amplified from cDNA with the immunoSEQ multiplex PCR, producing 87-bp fragments spanning the CDR3 region. Amplicons were sequenced on the Illumina HiSeq platform. As for how the authors treated the data: Synthetic template baselines were used to correct PCR bias computationally, reads within Hamming distance 2 were collapsed, and singletons that could not be merged were discarded. Reads were aligned against IMGT to assign V, D and J genes, CDR3 length and insertions or deletions at six rearrangement sites. Clonotype counts were normalized to sorted cell number within each subset before computing true diversity and Gini coefficients with the tcR R package. The overlap coefficient, calculated on TCRB nucleotide sequences, was used to quantify repertoire sharing. Out-of-frame TCRB sequences from naive cells were analyzed as a proxy for the pre-selection repertoire. The source is immuneACCESS, and TCRdb retained only in-frame sequences with V and J called. Part of the clones is not carried over; for the studies checked, unresolved V genes explain less than half of this, and the remainder is unexplained. That table furnishes V, J and clone size, whereas the DNA furnished D and trimming. This sample comprises about 700,000 clones, around an eighth of them detected only once. 0.022% of the sample goes to the ten largest clones.

V drops 1 base and J drops 5 bases, leaving 15 bases in between. The CDR3 measures 15 amino acids from cysteine to phenylalanine. Just CDR3 DNA is preserved here, 45 bases in frame from base 1. CDR1 and CDR2 are drawn from the germline V gene: SGHRS, YFSETQ. The study at large found these results: PCR might favor shorter templates, but patient and control samples were amplified and corrected together, so any skew would affect both groups equally. HLA sub-analyses involved small numbers of individuals, so any influence of HLA type on TCRB rearrangement remained unresolved. Naive, central memory and regulatory TCRB repertoires appeared more similar among patients than among healthy donors. Because cDNA rather than genomic DNA was sequenced, highly expressing activated cells could have been over-represented, although no difference in activation and CD3 levels was found between groups. At VDJ recombination sites, patients with type 1 diabetes made fewer insertions and deleted more nucleotides, a pattern implying thymic rearrangement abnormalities. Type 1 diabetes patients showed a moderate but significant shortening of TCRB CDR3 length in all four CD4+ subsets.

The receptor was derived from a man between 18 and 29 years old with type 1 diabetes. Sequencing was done on a sample of naive CD4+ T cells from blood. The label giving this sample's cell subset or site can be read as: true naive CD4+ T cells. The chain uses TRBV5-1 and TRBJ2-5; the D segment could be TRBD2, given 5 matching bases. The base sequence is TGCGCCAGCAGCTTGTATTCGGGAACCCAGGAGACCCAGTACTTC. Translated, this is CASSLYSGTQETQYF.